This T cell receptor beta chain was captured in a study of shared clonotypes between healthy human individuals. Nashville, Tennessee was home to all donors, each a Caucasian adult. Genomic DNA belonging to each subset was distributed in equal measure over several immunoSEQ plates. Template amounts of roughly 300 ng DNA, 30,000 or so T cell genomes, were employed in unsorted PBMC replicate PCRs. Clones were read by immunoSEQ multiplex PCR, and TCRdb kept only the in-frame ones, dropping some. The table records approximately 510,000 clones, about four fifths of them present only once. This CDR3 comprises 14 residues. Germline V CDR1 and CDR2: SEHNR, FQNEAQ (reference sequence). The V segment lost 3 bases and the J segment 13 bases; nucleotides outside the gene matches: 10.

The sample was PBMCs. The genes are TRBV7-9 and TRBJ2-3; TRBD2 matches at 10 bases. This sequence originates from a woman between 35 and 50 years old in good health. Some clones in this sample may be carry-over from other donors' samples. The CDR3 loop is CASSFTPGLARKYF. CDR3 coding DNA: TGTGCCAGCAGCTTCACCCCGGGACTAGCGAGGAAGTATTTT.